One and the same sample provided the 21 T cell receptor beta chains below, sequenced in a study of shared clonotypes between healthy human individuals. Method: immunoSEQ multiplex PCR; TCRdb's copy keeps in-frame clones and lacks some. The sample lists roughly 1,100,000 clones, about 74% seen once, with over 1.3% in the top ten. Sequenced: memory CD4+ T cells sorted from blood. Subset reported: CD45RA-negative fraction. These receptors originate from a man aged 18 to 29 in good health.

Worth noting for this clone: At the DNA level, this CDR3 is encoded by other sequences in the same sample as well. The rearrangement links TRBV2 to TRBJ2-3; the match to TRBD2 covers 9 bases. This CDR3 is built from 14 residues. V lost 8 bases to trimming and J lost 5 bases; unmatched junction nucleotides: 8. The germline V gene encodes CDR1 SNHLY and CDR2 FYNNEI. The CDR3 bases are TGTGCCAGCCGGCCGGGACTAGCAGGAGATACGCAGTATTTT. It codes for CASRPGLAGDTQYF.

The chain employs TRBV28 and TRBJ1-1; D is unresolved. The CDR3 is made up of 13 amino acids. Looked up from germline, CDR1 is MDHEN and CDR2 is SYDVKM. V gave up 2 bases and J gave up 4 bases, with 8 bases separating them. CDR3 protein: CASSLVWGTEAFF. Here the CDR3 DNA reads TGTGCCAGCAGTTTAGTCTGGGGCACTGAAGCTTTCTTT.

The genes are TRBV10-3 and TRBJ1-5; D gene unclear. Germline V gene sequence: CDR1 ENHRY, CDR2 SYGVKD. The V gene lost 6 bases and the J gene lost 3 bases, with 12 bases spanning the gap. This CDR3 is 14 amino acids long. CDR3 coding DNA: TGTGCCATCAGGGCAGAGGGAACCAATCAGCCCCAGCATTTT. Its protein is CAIRAEGTNQPQHF.

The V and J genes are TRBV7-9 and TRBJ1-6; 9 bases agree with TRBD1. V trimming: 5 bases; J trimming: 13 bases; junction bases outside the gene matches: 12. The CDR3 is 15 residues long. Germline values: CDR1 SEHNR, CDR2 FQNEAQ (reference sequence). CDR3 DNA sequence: TGTGCCAGCAGCCCCGGGGGACAGGGTTCCGACCCCCTCCACTTT. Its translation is CASSPGGQGSDPLHF.

The CDR3 nucleotides are TGTGCCAGCACCAAGGACACTAACTATGGCTACACCTTC. Amino acids: CASTKDTNYGYTF. The chain joins TRBV2 to TRBJ1-2, with a tentative D call TRBD1 (5 bases). V shed 7 bases and J shed 0 bases, with 9 bases lying between them. The CDR3 has 13 residues. Germline CDR1 is SNHLY and CDR2 is FYNNEI.

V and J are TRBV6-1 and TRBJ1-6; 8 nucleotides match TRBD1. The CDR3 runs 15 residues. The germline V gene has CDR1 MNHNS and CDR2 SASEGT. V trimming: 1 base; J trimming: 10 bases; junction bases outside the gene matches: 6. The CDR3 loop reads CASSEVGQGRSPLHF. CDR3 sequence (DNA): TGTGCCAGCAGTGAAGTAGGACAGGGCCGGTCACCCCTCCACTTT.

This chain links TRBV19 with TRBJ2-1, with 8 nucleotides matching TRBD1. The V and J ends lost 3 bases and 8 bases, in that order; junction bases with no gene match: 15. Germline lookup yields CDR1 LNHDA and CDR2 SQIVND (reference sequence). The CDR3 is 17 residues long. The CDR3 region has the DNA TGTGCCAGTAGTATGGCCCCTCCGGGGCAGGGGGCTTATGAGCAGTTCTTC. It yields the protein CASSMAPPGQGAYEQFF.

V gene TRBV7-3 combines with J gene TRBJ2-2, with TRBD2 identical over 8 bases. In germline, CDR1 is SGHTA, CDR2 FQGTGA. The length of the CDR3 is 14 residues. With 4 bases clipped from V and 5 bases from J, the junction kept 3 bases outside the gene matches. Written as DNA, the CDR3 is TGTGCCAGCAGCTCGGGACTAGAAACCGGGGAGCTGTTTTTT. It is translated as CASSSGLETGELFF.

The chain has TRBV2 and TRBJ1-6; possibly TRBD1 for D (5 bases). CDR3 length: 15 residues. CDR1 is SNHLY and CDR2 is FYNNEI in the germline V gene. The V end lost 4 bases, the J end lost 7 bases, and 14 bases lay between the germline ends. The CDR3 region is CASSGQGVGNSPLHF. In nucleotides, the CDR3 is TGTGCCAGCAGTGGGCAGGGAGTAGGGAATTCACCCCTCCACTTT. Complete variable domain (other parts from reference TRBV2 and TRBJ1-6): EPEVTQTPSHQVTQMGQEVILRCVPISNHLYFYWYRQILGQKVEFLVSFYNNEISEKSEIFDDQFSVERPDGSNFTLKIRSTKLEDSAMYFCASSGQGVGNSPLHFGNGTRLTVT.

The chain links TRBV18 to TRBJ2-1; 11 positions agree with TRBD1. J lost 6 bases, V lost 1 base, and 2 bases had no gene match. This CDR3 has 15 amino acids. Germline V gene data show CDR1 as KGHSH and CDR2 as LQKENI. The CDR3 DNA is TGTGCCAGCTCACCACTGGGGACAGGGGGCAATGAGCAGTTCTTC. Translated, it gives CASSPLGTGGNEQFF. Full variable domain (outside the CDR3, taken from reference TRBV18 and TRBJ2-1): NAGVMQNPRHLVRRRGQEARLRCSPMKGHSHVYWYRQLPEEGLKFMVYLQKENIIDESGMPKERFSAEFPKEGPSILRIQQVVRGDSAAYFCASSPLGTGGNEQFFGPGTRLTVL.

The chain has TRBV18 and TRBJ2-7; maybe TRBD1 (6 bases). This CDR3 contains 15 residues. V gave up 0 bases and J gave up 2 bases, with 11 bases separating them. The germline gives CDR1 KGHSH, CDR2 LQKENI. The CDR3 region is CASSPPLRGPYEQYF. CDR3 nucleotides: TGTGCCAGCTCACCACCCCTCAGGGGACCCTACGAGCAGTACTTC.

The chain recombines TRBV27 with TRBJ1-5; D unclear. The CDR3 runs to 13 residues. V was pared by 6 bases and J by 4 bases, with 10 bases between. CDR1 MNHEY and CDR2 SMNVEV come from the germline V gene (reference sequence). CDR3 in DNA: TGTGCCAGCAGCGTGGTAAATAATCAGCCCCAGCATTTT. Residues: CASSVVNNQPQHF.

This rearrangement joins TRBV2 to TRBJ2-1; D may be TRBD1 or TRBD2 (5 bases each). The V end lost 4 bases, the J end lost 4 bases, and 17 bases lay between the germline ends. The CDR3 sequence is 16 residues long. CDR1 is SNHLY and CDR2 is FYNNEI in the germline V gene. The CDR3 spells CASSGPPGRLYNEQFF. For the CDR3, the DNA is TGTGCCAGCAGTGGACCTCCGGGACGGCTTTACAATGAGCAGTTCTTC. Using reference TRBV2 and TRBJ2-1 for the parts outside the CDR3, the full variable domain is EPEVTQTPSHQVTQMGQEVILRCVPISNHLYFYWYRQILGQKVEFLVSFYNNEISEKSEIFDDQFSVERPDGSNFTLKIRSTKLEDSAMYFCASSGPPGRLYNEQFFGPGTRLTVL.

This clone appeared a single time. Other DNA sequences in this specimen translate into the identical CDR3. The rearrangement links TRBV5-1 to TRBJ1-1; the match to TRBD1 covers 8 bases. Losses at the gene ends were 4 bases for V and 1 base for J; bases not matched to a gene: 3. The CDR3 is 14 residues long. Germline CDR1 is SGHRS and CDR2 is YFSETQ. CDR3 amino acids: CASSRGQGNTEAFF. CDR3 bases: TGCGCCAGCAGCCGCGGACAGGGGAACACTGAAGCTTTCTTT.

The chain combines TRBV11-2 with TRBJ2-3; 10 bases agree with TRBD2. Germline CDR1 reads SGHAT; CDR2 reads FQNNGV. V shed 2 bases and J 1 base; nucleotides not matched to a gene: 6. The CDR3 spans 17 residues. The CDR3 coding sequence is TGTGCCAGCAGCTTACGGGCTAGCGGGAGAGGCACAGATACGCAGTATTTT. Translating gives CASSLRASGRGTDTQYF.

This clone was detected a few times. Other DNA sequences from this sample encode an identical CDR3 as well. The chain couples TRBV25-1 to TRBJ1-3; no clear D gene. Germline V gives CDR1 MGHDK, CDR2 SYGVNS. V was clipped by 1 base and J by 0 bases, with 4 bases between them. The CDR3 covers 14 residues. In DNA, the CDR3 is TGTGCCAGCAGTGAATCTTCCTCTGGAAACACCATATATTTT. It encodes CASSESSSGNTIYF.

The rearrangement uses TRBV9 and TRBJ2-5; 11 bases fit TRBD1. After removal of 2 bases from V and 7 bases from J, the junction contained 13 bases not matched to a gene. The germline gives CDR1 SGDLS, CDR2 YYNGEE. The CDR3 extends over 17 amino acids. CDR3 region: CASSVGTGGIDRVTQYF. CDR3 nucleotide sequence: TGTGCCAGCAGCGTTGGGACAGGGGGTATCGATAGGGTGACCCAGTACTTC.

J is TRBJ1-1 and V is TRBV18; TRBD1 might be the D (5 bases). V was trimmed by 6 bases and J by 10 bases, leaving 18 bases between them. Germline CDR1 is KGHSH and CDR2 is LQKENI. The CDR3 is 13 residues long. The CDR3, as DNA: TGTGCCAGCTCCCCTGCGGGGGTGGAAGCAGCTTTCTTT. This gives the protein CASSPAGVEAAFF.

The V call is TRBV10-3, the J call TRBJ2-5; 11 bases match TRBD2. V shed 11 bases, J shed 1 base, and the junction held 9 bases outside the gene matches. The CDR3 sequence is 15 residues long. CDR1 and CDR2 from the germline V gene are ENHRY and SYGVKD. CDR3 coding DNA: TGTGCCTCCAAGGCTAGCGGGGGGTCCCAAGAGACCCAGTACTTC. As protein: CASKASGGSQETQYF.

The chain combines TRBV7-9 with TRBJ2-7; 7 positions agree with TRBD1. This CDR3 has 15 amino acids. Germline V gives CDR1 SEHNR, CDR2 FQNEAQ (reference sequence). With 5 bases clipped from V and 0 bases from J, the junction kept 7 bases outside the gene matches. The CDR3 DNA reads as TGTGCCAGCAGCATACAGGGGAGAGTCTCCTACGAGCAGTACTTC. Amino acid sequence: CASSIQGRVSYEQYF. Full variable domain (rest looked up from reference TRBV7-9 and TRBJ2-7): DTGVSQNPRHKITKRGQNVTFRCDPISEHNRLYWYRQTLGQGPEFLTYFQNEAQLEKSRLLSDRFSAERPKGSFSTLEIQRTEQGDSAMYLCASSIQGRVSYEQYFGPGTRLTVT.

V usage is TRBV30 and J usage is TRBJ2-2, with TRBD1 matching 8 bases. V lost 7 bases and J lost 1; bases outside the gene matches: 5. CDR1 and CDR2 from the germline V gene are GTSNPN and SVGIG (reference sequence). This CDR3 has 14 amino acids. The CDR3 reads CAFSGTGNTGELFF. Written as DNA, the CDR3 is TGTGCCTTCTCCGGGACAGGGAACACCGGGGAGCTGTTTTTT. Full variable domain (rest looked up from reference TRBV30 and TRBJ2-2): SQTIHQWPATLVQPVGSPLSLECTVEGTSNPNLYWYRQAAGRGLQLLFYSVGIGQISSEVPQNLSASRPQDRQFILSSKKLLLSDSGFYLCAFSGTGNTGELFFGEGSRLTVL.